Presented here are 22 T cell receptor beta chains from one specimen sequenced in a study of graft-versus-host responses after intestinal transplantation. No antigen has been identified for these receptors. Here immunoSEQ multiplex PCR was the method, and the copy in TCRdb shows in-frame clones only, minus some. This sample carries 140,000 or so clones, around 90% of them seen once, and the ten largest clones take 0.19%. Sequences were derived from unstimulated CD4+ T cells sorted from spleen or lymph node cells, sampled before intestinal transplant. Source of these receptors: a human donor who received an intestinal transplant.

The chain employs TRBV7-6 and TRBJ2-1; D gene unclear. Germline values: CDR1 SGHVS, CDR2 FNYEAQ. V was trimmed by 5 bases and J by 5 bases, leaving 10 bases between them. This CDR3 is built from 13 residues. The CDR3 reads CASSTELNNEQFF. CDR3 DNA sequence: TGTGCCAGCAGCACCGAACTTAACAATGAGCAGTTCTTC.

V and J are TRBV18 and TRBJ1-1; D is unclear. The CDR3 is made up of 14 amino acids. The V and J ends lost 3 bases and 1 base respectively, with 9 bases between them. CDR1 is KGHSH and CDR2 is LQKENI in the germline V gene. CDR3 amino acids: CASSPLRQNTEAFF. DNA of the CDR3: TGTGCCAGCTCACCGCTCCGACAGAACACTGAAGCTTTCTTT.

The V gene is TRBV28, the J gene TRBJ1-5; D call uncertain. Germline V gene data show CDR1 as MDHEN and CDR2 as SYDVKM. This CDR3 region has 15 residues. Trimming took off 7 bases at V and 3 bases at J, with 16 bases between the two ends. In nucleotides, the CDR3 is TGTGCCAGCACTCTGGCTGGGATTCCCAATCAGCCCCAGCATTTT. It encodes CASTLAGIPNQPQHF.

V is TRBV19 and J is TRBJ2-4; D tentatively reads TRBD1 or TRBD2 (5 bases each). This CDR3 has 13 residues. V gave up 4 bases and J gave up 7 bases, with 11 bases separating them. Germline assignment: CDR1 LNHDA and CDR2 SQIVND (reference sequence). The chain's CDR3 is CASSRRGVNIQYF. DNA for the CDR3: TGTGCCAGTAGTAGAAGGGGAGTGAACATTCAGTACTTC.

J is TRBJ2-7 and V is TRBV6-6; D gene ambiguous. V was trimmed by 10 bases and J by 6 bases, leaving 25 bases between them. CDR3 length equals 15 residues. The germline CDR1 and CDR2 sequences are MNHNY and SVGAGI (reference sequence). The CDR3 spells CATQTSDPPHGEQYF. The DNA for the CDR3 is TGTGCCACACAGACCTCGGACCCCCCCCACGGCGAGCAGTACTTC.

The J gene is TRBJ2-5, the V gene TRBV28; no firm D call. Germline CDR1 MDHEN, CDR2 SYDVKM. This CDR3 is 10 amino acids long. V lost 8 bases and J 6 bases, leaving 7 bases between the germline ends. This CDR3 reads CASQSKTQYF. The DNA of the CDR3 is TGTGCCAGCCAAAGTAAGACCCAGTACTTC.

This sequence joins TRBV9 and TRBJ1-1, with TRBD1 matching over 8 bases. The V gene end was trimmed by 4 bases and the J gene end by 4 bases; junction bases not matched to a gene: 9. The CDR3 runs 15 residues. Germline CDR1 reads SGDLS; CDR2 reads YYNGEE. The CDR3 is CASSPWTGLGTEAFF. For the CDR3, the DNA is TGTGCCAGCAGCCCCTGGACAGGGTTGGGCACTGAAGCTTTCTTT.

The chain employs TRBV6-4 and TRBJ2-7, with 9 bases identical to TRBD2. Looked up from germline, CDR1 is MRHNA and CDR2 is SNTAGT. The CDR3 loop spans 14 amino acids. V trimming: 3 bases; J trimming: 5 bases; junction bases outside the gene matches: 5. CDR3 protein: CASSDSGSLNEQYF. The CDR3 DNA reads TGTGCCAGCAGTGATAGCGGGAGTTTAAACGAGCAGTACTTC.

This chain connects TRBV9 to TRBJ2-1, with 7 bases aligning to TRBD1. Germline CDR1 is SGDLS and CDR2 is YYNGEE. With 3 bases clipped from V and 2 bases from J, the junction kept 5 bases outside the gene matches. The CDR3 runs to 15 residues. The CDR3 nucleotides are TGTGCCAGCAGCGGTACAGGGGATCCCTACAATGAGCAGTTCTTC. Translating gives CASSGTGDPYNEQFF.

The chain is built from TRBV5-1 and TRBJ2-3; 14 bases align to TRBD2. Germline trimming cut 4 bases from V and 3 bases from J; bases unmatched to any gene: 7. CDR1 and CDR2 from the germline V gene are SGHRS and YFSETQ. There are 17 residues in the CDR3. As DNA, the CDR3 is TGCGCCAGCAGCCTTGGGACTAGCGGGAGAATTACAGATACGCAGTATTTT. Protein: CASSLGTSGRITDTQYF.

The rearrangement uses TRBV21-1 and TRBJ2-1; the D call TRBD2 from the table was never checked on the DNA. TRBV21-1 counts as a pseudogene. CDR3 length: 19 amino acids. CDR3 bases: TGTGCCAGCAGCAAAGGCGGTAGCGGGAGGGACGTCTCCTACAATGAGCAGTTCTTC. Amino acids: CASSKGGSGRDVSYNEQFF.

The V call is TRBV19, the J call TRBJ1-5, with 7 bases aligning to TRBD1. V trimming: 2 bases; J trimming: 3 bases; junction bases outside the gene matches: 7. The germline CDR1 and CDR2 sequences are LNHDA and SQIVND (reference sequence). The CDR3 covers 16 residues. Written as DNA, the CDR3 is TGTGCCAGTAGTATAATCCTCGGACAGGTCAATCAGCCCCAGCATTTT. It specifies CASSIILGQVNQPQHF.

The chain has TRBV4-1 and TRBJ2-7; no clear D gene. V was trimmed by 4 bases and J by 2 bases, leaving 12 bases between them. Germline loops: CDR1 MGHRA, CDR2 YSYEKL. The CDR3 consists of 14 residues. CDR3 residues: CASSPAGFTYEQYF. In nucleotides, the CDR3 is TGCGCCAGCAGCCCCGCCGGGTTTACCTACGAGCAGTACTTC.

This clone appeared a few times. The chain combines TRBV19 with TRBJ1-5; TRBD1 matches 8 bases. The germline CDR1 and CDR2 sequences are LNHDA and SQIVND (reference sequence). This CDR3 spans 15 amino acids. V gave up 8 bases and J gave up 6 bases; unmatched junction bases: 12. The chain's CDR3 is CASSLDRALIQPQHF. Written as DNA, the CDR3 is TGTGCCAGTTCACTGGACAGGGCCCTTATTCAGCCCCAGCATTTT.

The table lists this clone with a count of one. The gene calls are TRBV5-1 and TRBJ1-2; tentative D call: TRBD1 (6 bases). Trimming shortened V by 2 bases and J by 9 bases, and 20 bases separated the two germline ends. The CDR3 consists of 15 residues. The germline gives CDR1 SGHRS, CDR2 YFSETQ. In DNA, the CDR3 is TGCGCCAGCAGCTTACCGGGGGGCGGTTCGGAGAGCTACACCTTC. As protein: CASSLPGGGSESYTF.

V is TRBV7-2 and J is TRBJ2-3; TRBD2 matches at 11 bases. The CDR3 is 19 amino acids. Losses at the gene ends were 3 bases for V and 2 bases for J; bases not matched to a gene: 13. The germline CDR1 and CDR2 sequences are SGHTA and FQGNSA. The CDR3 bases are TGTGCCAGCAGCTTCCCGACTGGGGGACTAGCGGCCTCCACAGATACGCAGTATTTT. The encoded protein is CASSFPTGGLAASTDTQYF.

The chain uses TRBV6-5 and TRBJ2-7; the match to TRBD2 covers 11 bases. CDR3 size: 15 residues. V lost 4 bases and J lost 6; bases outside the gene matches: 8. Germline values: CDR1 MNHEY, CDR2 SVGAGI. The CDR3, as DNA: TGTGCCAGCAGTTTAGCGGGAGGGTCCGGAGGCGAGCAGTACTTC. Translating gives CASSLAGGSGGEQYF.

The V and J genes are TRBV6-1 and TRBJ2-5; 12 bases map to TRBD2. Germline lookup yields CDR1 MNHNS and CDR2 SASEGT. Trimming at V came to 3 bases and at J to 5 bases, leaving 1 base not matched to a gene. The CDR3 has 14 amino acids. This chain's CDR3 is CASSETSGGETQYF. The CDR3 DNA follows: TGTGCCAGCAGTGAGACTAGCGGGGGTGAGACCCAGTACTTC.

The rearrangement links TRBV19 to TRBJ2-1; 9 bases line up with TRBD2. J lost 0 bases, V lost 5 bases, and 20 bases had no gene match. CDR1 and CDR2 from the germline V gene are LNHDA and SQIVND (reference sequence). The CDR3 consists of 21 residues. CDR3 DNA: TGTGCCAGTAGTCACGTTCCCGTCGGTCGGACTAGCGAAAGCTCCTACAATGAGCAGTTCTTC. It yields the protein CASSHVPVGRTSESSYNEQFF. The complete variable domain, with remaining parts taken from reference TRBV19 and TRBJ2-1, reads DGGITQSPKYLFRKEGQNVTLSCEQNLNHDAMYWYRQDPGQGLRLIYYSQIVNDFQKGDIAEGYSVSREKKESFPLTVTSAQKNPTAFYLCASSHVPVGRTSESSYNEQFFGPGTRLTVL.

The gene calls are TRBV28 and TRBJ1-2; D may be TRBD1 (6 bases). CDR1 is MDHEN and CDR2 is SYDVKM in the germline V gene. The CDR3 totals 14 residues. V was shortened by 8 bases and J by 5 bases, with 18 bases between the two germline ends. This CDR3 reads CASVQGVARYGYTF. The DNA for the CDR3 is TGTGCCAGCGTACAGGGAGTGGCGAGGTATGGCTACACCTTC.

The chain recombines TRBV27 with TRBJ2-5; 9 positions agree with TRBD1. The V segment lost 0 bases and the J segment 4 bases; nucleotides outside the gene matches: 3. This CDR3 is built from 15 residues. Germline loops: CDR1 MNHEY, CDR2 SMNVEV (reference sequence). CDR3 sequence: CASSLSYRGPETQYF. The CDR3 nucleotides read TGTGCCAGCAGTTTATCCTACAGGGGGCCAGAGACCCAGTACTTC.

The CDR3 loop reads CASSNRNTEAFF. CDR3 in DNA: TGTGCCAGCAGCAACAGGAACACTGAAGCTTTCTTT. The chain has TRBV21-1 and TRBJ1-1; the listed D gene, TRBD1, was not tested against the DNA. TRBV21-1 is described as a pseudogene. The length of the CDR3 is 12 residues.